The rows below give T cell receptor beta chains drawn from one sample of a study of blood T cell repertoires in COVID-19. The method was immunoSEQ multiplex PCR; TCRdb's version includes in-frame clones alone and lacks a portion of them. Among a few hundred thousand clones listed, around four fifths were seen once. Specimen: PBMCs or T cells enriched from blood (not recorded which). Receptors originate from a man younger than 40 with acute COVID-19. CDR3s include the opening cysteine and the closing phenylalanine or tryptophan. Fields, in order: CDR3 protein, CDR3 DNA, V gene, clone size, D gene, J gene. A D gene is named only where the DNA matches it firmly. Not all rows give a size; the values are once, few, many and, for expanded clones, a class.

CDR3 protein: CASPGRVAEQFF; CDR3 DNA: TGTGCCAGCCCGGGCAGGGTTGCTGAGCAGTTCTTC; V gene: TRBV2; clone size: NA; D gene: NA; J gene: TRBJ2-1
CDR3 protein: CATSVASGGLDTQYF; CDR3 DNA: TGTGCCACCAGTGTTGCTAGCGGGGGGCTAGATACGCAGTATTTT; V gene: TRBV24-1; clone size: once; D gene: TRBD2; J gene: TRBJ2-3
CDR3 protein: CASSPAPWRGKNIQYF; CDR3 DNA: TGTGCCAGCAGCCCCGCCCCGTGGAGGGGCAAAAACATTCAGTACTTC; V gene: TRBV11-2; clone size: NA; D gene: NA; J gene: TRBJ2-4
CDR3 protein: CASSPIGVVAGELFF; CDR3 DNA: TGTGCCAGCAGCCCCATCGGGGTCGTGGCCGGGGAGCTGTTTTTT; V gene: TRBV6-2/TRBV6-3; clone size: NA; D gene: NA; J gene: TRBJ2-2
CDR3 protein: CASSPLRISGTYNEQFF; CDR3 DNA: TGTGCCAGCTCACCACTTAGGATTAGCGGAACCTACAATGAGCAGTTCTTC; V gene: TRBV18; clone size: NA; D gene: NA; J gene: TRBJ2-1
CDR3 protein: CATSDFKGSGEAFF; CDR3 DNA: TGTGCCACCAGTGATTTTAAAGGGAGTGGTGAAGCTTTCTTT; V gene: TRBV24-1; clone size: NA; D gene: NA; J gene: TRBJ1-1
CDR3 protein: CASSKLGYYGYTF; CDR3 DNA: TGTGCCAGCAGTAAACTAGGGTATTATGGCTACACCTTC; V gene: TRBV6-5; clone size: NA; D gene: NA; J gene: TRBJ1-2
CDR3 protein: CSTMTGSGNTIYF; CDR3 DNA: TGCAGCACAATGACAGGCTCTGGAAACACCATATATTTT; V gene: TRBV29-1; clone size: NA; D gene: NA; J gene: TRBJ1-3
CDR3 protein: CASRPTGNQPQHF; CDR3 DNA: TGTGCCAGCAGGCCGACAGGAAATCAGCCCCAGCATTTT; V gene: TRBV12-3/TRBV12-4; clone size: NA; D gene: NA; J gene: TRBJ1-5
CDR3 protein: CASSISSGMETQYF; CDR3 DNA: TGTGCCAGTAGTATCTCTAGCGGGATGGAGACCCAGTACTTC; V gene: TRBV19; clone size: NA; D gene: TRBD2; J gene: TRBJ2-5
CDR3 protein: CASSTGQGGNTIYF; CDR3 DNA: TGTGCCAGCAGTACGGGACAGGGTGGAAACACCATATATTTT; V gene: TRBV6-5; clone size: NA; D gene: TRBD1; J gene: TRBJ1-3
CDR3 protein: CASSLVGTGRMNTEAFF; CDR3 DNA: TGTGCCAGCAGCTTAGTCGGGACAGGGCGGATGAACACTGAAGCTTTCTTT; V gene: TRBV7-9; clone size: NA; D gene: TRBD1; J gene: TRBJ1-1
CDR3 protein: CASSHPSGGGHGYTF; CDR3 DNA: TGCGCCAGCAGCCATCCATCGGGAGGGGGCCACGGCTACACCTTC; V gene: TRBV4-1; clone size: NA; D gene: TRBD1; J gene: TRBJ1-2